This T cell receptor (beta chain) was observed in a study of Ad26.COV2.S vaccination and SARS-CoV-2 variants. The repertoire was sequenced with immunoSEQ multiplex PCR; TCRdb's copy has only in-frame clones and lacks some. The data contain about 460,000 clones, about 89% of them singletons. Specified treatment: some 19 received Ad26.COV2.S at low or high dose, single or two shots; 5 received placebo; per-sample allocation not given. Day 63 following the first vaccine or placebo injection was when the samples were taken. This adult donor, from Boston, was 18-55 years old. This CDR3 contains 12 residues. Germline V gene data show CDR1 as MNHEY and CDR2 as SMNVEV (reference sequence). V was trimmed by 8 bases and J by 5 bases, leaving 12 bases between them.

The TCR was taken from a person aged 18 to 65 who received the Ad26.COV2.S COVID-19 vaccine or a placebo. J is TRBJ2-5 and V is TRBV27; no reliable D call. Material: peripheral blood, obtained in a trial of Ad26.COV2.S vaccine versus placebo. The CDR3 loop is CASHRPGETQYF. CDR3 nucleotides: TGTGCCAGCCATAGACCCGGGGAGACCCAGTACTTC.